Included here is one TCR beta chain sequence, with context. V dropped 2 bases and J dropped 1 base, with 22 bases sitting between them. This CDR3 region has 19 residues. Germline values: CDR1 LNHDA, CDR2 SQIVND (reference sequence). The source of the sample is a study of blood T cell repertoires in COVID-19. Study background: Acute-phase and convalescent COVID-19 samples originated in the United States, Italy and Spain.

Original handling: Estimates of nucleated cell counts were drawn from the amplification of reference gene primers. The protocol was immunoSEQ multiplex PCR, while the TCRdb copy is restricted to in-frame clones and leaves out a portion. For V, J and clone size, that table is used; D and trimming come from the DNA. The table shows 45,000 to 60,000 clones, with roughly nine tenths occurring only once. The clonotype comes from a man in his 60s with acute or convalescent COVID-19. The sample was peripheral blood. The chain has TRBV19 and TRBJ2-3; weak D call: TRBD1 (6 bases). The CDR3 DNA reads as TGTGCCAGTAGTATAAGGGGGAGAGGCCGGACCGTCCGCACAGATACGCAGTATTTT. This encodes CASSIRGRGRTVRTDTQYF. Looking up the rest from reference TRBV19 and TRBJ2-3 gives the full variable domain: DGGITQSPKYLFRKEGQNVTLSCEQNLNHDAMYWYRQDPGQGLRLIYYSQIVNDFQKGDIAEGYSVSREKKESFPLTVTSAQKNPTAFYLCASSIRGRGRTVRTDTQYFGPGTRLTVL.